This entry is about one T cell receptor beta chain. Its antigen is unknown. The PCR was carried out with 60 Vbeta primers and 13 Jbeta primers. Sequencing used immunoSEQ multiplex PCR; TCRdb keeps in-frame clones, though not all of them. The sample has 150,000 to 250,000 clones, approximately 78% seen once. These data originate in a study of cytomegalovirus exposure and HLA in healthy donors. Study-wide background: Earlier work reported around 110 million unique TCR beta sequences from 170 million or so T cells. Study outcomes and limitations: Cytomegalovirus association was listed for about 160 TCR beta chains. Both high specificity and high sensitivity reportedly marked the classifier's diagnosis of cytomegalovirus status. Common viral pathogens (according to a later analysis) appeared linked to several of the most significant clusters.

Trimming stripped 5 bases from V and 6 bases from J, with 19 bases between. The CDR3 loop spans 15 amino acids. Germline V gene sequence: CDR1 LGHNA, CDR2 YSLEER. The chain uses TRBV4-3 and TRBJ1-2; the D gene is possibly TRBD1 (5 bases). The receptor comes from a woman between 45 and 60 years old in good health and CMV-seropositive. The specimen was PBMCs. In DNA, the CDR3 is TGCGCCAGCAGCGTCGCCGGGGGGGAAGAGGATGGCTACACCTTC. Translated: CASSVAGGEEDGYTF.